The 6 T cell receptor beta chains below all came from one sample that was sequenced in a study of blood T cell repertoires in COVID-19 (dated by TCRdb to about 2020). Libraries were constructed by the immunoSEQ multiplex PCR assay. TCRdb took this table from immuneACCESS and kept in-frame rearrangements with V and J called. Such tables lack part of the clones; where checked against another copy, unresolved V genes explain under half of the gap, and the rest is unexplained. The sample has 110,000 to 150,000 clones on record, 85% to 90% of them singletons. The top ten clonotypes cover 4% to 4.5% of the sample. Sequencing input: peripheral blood. The receptors were sampled from a woman between 35 and 50 years old with acute or convalescent COVID-19.

The chain carries TRBV9 and TRBJ1-1; 8 bases fit TRBD1. The CDR3 loop spans 15 amino acids. The V and J ends lost 0 bases and 2 bases, in that order; junction bases with no gene match: 3. Germline-derived CDR1 and CDR2 are SGDLS and YYNGEE. CDR3: CASSVVTGGNTEAFF. The CDR3 coding sequence is TGTGCCAGCAGCGTAGTTACAGGGGGTAACACTGAAGCTTTCTTT.

The chain is built from TRBV11-2 and TRBJ2-1, with a tentative D call TRBD2 (5 bases). Germline V lookup: CDR1 SGHAT, CDR2 FQNNGV. The CDR3 extends over 14 amino acids. V was shortened by 1 base and J by 5 bases, with 9 bases between the two germline ends. CDR3 DNA sequence: TGTGCCAGCAGCTTAGGTAAGCGGAACAATGAGCAGTTCTTC. Protein sequence: CASSLGKRNNEQFF.

The chain recombines TRBV19 with TRBJ2-2, with 7 bases matching TRBD1. Per the germline V gene, CDR1 is LNHDA and CDR2 is SQIVND (reference sequence). This CDR3 region has 13 residues. Losses at the gene ends were 4 bases for V and 8 bases for J; bases not matched to a gene: 4. CDR3 DNA: TGTGCCAGTAGTACCACAGGGGAGGGGGAGCTGTTTTTT. This codes for CASSTTGEGELFF.

This clone was counted between two and nine times. This chain links TRBV7-6 with TRBJ1-3; D might be TRBD1 (5 bases). V dropped 5 bases and J dropped 1 base, with 18 bases sitting between them. This CDR3 has 17 amino acids. The germline V gene encodes CDR1 SGHVS and CDR2 FNYEAQ. The CDR3 region has the DNA TGTGCCAGCAGCCTCCTCCCCGAAGGGGCATCTGGAAACACCATATATTTT. This gives the protein CASSLLPEGASGNTIYF.

The V and J genes are TRBV24-1 and TRBJ2-7, with D possibly being TRBD1 (6 bases). CDR1 and CDR2 (germline): KGHDR, SFDVKD. The V end was cut by 2 bases, the J end by 2 bases, with 15 bases between. The CDR3 is made up of 16 amino acids. The CDR3 DNA reads as TGTGCCACCAGTGATTCCCGTAAACAGGGTACCTACGAGCAGTACTTC. Its translation is CATSDSRKQGTYEQYF.

This chain joins TRBV29-1 and TRBJ1-1, with TRBD1 matching 12 bases. J gave up 0 bases and V 6 bases, and 5 bases lay outside the gene matches. The CDR3 contains 15 residues. CDR1 and CDR2 from the germline V gene are SQVTM and ANQGSEA. The DNA of the CDR3 is TGCAGCGTGGGACAGGGGGCGTCCATGAACACTGAAGCTTTCTTT. Its protein is CSVGQGASMNTEAFF.